The rows below give T cell receptor beta chains drawn from one sample of a study of blood T cell repertoires in COVID-19. Data came from immunoSEQ multiplex PCR; TCRdb stores just in-frame clones and leaves some out. The sample has over 400,000 clones; 80% to 90% are singletons. The material sequenced was peripheral blood. The receptors stem from a woman aged 25 to 45 with active or convalescent COVID-19. Each CDR3 is given with its conserved first and last residue. A D gene is named only where the DNA matches it firmly. Rows give clone size only sometimes, using once, few, many, or a class for an expanded clone.

D gene	V gene	J gene	clone size	CDR3 protein	CDR3 DNA
TRBD2	TRBV4-2	TRBJ2-7	-	CASSQEVGSGNLSSYEQYF	TGTGCCAGCAGCCAAGAAGTAGGTAGCGGGAATTTAAGCTCCTACGAGCAGTACTTC
TRBD1	TRBV6-1	TRBJ2-3	-	CASSAGTGATLSSTDTQYF	TGTGCCAGCAGTGCTGGGACAGGCGCCACTCTCTCTAGCACAGATACGCAGTATTTT
TRBD1	TRBV4-1	TRBJ2-7	-	CASSQEDRETYEQYF	TGCGCCAGCAGCCAAGAAGACAGGGAAACCTACGAGCAGTACTTC
TRBD1	TRBV28	TRBJ2-2	-	CASRTGDSNTGELFF	TGTGCCAGCCGAACAGGGGATTCGAACACCGGGGAGCTGTTTTTT
-	TRBV10-3	TRBJ1-1	-	CAISESGRDSSEAFF	TGTGCCATCAGTGAGTCGGGCAGGGACTCCTCTGAAGCTTTCTTT
-	TRBV18	TRBJ2-1	-	CASSPDQAYNEQFF	TGTGCCAGCTCACCCGACCAGGCCTACAATGAGCAGTTCTTC
TRBD1	TRBV6-5	TRBJ2-3	-	CASSYGTGGGTDTQYF	TGTGCCAGCAGTTACGGAACAGGGGGCGGCACAGATACGCAGTATTTT
TRBD1	TRBV5-4	TRBJ2-5	once	CASSVGQPYQETQYF	TGTGCCAGCAGCGTGGGACAGCCGTACCAAGAGACCCAGTACTTC
TRBD1	TRBV28	TRBJ2-7	-	CASSPHRDRVSYEQYF	TGTGCCAGCAGTCCACACCGGGACAGGGTATCCTACGAGCAGTACTTC
-	TRBV19	TRBJ2-7	-	CASSITGSSYEQYF	TGTGCCAGTAGTATAACAGGCAGCTCCTACGAGCAGTACTTC
-	TRBV19	TRBJ2-5	-	CASSVGVQGETQYF	TGTGCCAGTAGTGTAGGAGTACAGGGAGAGACCCAGTACTTC
-	TRBV2	TRBJ2-3	-	CASSENGVATDTQYF	TGTGCCAGCAGTGAAAACGGGGTAGCCACAGATACGCAGTATTTT
-	TRBV11-2	TRBJ2-7	-	CASSLGPDSQGYEQYF	TGTGCCAGCAGCTTGGGTCCGGACAGCCAGGGGTACGAGCAGTACTTC
TRBD1	TRBV6-2/TRBV6-3	TRBJ1-5	-	CASSYPTGTANQPQHF	TGTGCCAGCAGTTACCCGACCGGGACAGCCAATCAGCCCCAGCATTTT
-	TRBV28	TRBJ1-1	once	CASRGDSTNTEAFF	TGTGCCAGCAGAGGAGACAGTACGAACACTGAAGCTTTCTTT
TRBD1	TRBV14	TRBJ2-7	-	CASSQTGGNIEQYF	TGTGCCAGCAGCCAGACAGGGGGTAACATAGAGCAGTACTTC
-	TRBV5-1	TRBJ1-3	few	CASSLSLGQNSGNTIYF	TGCGCCAGCAGCCTGTCCCTTGGACAGAACTCTGGAAACACCATATATTTT
-	TRBV21-1	TRBJ1-6	-	CASSKAWEQGDSPLHF	TGTGCCAGCAGCAAAGCGTGGGAACAGGGGGATTCACCCCTCCACTTT
-	TRBV14	TRBJ2-4	-	CASSLGQLAKNIQYF	TGTGCCAGCAGTTTAGGACAGCTAGCCAAAAACATTCAGTACTTC
TRBD2	TRBV29-1	TRBJ2-7	once	CSVIIAGGAYEQYF	TGCAGCGTTATCATAGCGGGAGGTGCCTACGAGCAGTACTTC
-	TRBV5-1	TRBJ2-5	-	CASSLVREGFETQYF	TGCGCCAGCAGCTTGGTGAGGGAAGGTTTCGAGACCCAGTACTTC
-	TRBV19	TRBJ1-2	-	CASSIKGGGYTF	TGTGCCAGTAGTATCAAAGGGGGTGGCTACACCTTC
-	TRBV28	TRBJ1-4	-	CASVGSGTNEKLFF	TGTGCCAGTGTTGGTTCAGGGACTAATGAAAAACTGTTTTTT
TRBD2	TRBV2	TRBJ2-5	-	CASSAGLAGAETQYF	TGTGCCAGCAGCGCTGGACTAGCGGGAGCAGAGACCCAGTACTTC
-	TRBV14	TRBJ2-7	-	CASSHFHIFYEQYF	TGTGCCAGCAGCCATTTTCACATATTCTACGAGCAGTACTTC
-	TRBV27	TRBJ1-1	-	CASSSPDRVTEAFF	TGTGCCAGCAGTTCGCCGGATCGGGTCACTGAAGCTTTCTTT
-	TRBV21-1	TRBJ2-1	-	CASSKVRPNHYNEQFF	TGTGCCAGCAGCAAAGTTCGCCCTAACCACTACAATGAGCAGTTCTTC
TRBD2	TRBV5-1	TRBJ2-1	-	CASSLPGPGGNEQFF	TGCGCCAGCAGCCTGCCGGGACCGGGGGGCAATGAGCAGTTCTTC
-	TRBV9	TRBJ2-3	-	CASSVSLSTDTQYF	TGTGCCAGCAGCGTATCGTTGTCCACAGATACGCAGTATTTT
-	TRBV6-5	TRBJ2-3	-	CASSIKGSPDTQYF	TGTGCCAGCAGTATTAAAGGGAGCCCGGATACGCAGTATTTT
TRBD1	TRBV9	TRBJ1-6	few	CASSAGGANDSPLHF	TGTGCCAGCAGCGCAGGGGGCGCGAATGATTCACCCCTCCACTTT
TRBD2	TRBV2	TRBJ2-7	-	CASSEAASGSSEQYF	TGTGCCAGCAGTGAAGCGGCTAGCGGGAGCTCCGAGCAGTACTTC
TRBD1	TRBV27	TRBJ1-4	few	CASSLTGATFNEKLFF	TGTGCCAGCAGTTTAACAGGGGCAACTTTTAATGAAAAACTGTTTTTT
-	TRBV2	TRBJ2-7	-	CASRADEQYF	TGTGCCAGCAGGGCAGACGAGCAGTACTTC
-	TRBV6-5	TRBJ1-1	once	CASTVLPNTEAFF	TGTGCCAGCACCGTTCTCCCGAACACTGAAGCTTTCTTT
-	TRBV6-5	TRBJ1-1	-	CASMLTERTEAFF	TGTGCCAGCATGCTGACAGAACGCACTGAAGCTTTCTTT
TRBD1	TRBV18	TRBJ1-2	few	CASSPVISDREFDGYTF	TGTGCCAGCTCACCAGTGATTTCGGACAGGGAGTTTGATGGCTACACCTTC
TRBD1	TRBV11-2	TRBJ1-1	-	CASSLFLRDRDTEAFF	TGTGCCAGCAGCTTATTTTTACGGGACAGGGACACTGAAGCTTTCTTT
-	TRBV12-3/TRBV12-4	TRBJ1-1	-	CASSWTENTEAFF	TGTGCCAGCAGTTGGACAGAGAACACTGAAGCTTTCTTT
-	TRBV7-7	TRBJ1-5	-	CASSQGYNQPQHF	TGTGCCAGCAGCCAGGGTTACAATCAGCCCCAGCATTTT
-	TRBV5-4	TRBJ2-5	-	CASRSSSVETQYF	TGTGCCAGCAGATCCTCTAGCGTGGAGACCCAGTACTTC
-	TRBV5-1	TRBJ1-2	-	CASSLENWYGYTF	TGCGCCAGCAGCTTGGAGAACTGGTATGGCTACACCTTC
TRBD1	TRBV29-1	TRBJ1-1	once	CSQRTGANEAFF	TGCAGCCAGCGGACAGGGGCCAATGAAGCTTTCTTT
TRBD2	TRBV25-1	TRBJ2-7	-	CASSEGGGASRQYF	TGTGCCAGCAGTGAAGGCGGGGGGGCCTCCCGGCAGTACTTC
-	TRBV19	TRBJ2-2	-	CASSTPGVNTGELFF	TGTGCCAGTAGTACCCCTGGAGTGAACACCGGGGAGCTGTTTTTT
TRBD2	TRBV3-1/TRBV3-2	TRBJ2-5	once	CASSQGTSGAVETQYF	TGTGCCAGCAGCCAAGGGACTAGCGGGGCCGTAGAGACCCAGTACTTC
TRBD2	TRBV4-1	TRBJ2-3	-	CASSQKRLAGEGLDTQYF	TGCGCCAGCAGCCAAAAACGCCTAGCGGGAGAAGGTTTAGATACGCAGTATTTT
TRBD2	TRBV2	TRBJ2-1	-	CASRPGTSGNEQFF	TGTGCCAGTCGCCCCGGGACTAGCGGGAATGAGCAGTTCTTC
-	TRBV2	TRBJ1-3	-	CASRLLDSGNTIYF	TGTGCCAGCAGACTCCTTGACTCTGGAAACACCATATATTTT
-	TRBV27	TRBJ2-7	-	CASSSREVLYEQYF	TGTGCCAGCAGTTCGAGGGAGGTCCTCTACGAGCAGTACTTC
TRBD2	TRBV5-5	TRBJ2-1	once	CASSKLAGEYNEQFF	TGTGCCAGCAGTAAACTAGCGGGAGAGTACAATGAGCAGTTCTTC
TRBD1	TRBV5-1	TRBJ2-2	-	CASSLDQGQGAVTGELFF	TGCGCCAGCAGCTTGGATCAAGGACAGGGGGCGGTCACCGGGGAGCTGTTTTTT